The 26 T cell receptor beta chains below come from one sample, sequenced in a study of blood T cells in healthy people across ages. Primed by a sample-barcoded 5' primer and a J-beta primer mix, a second PCR proceeded for about 6 to 11 cycles. TCRdb re-called the 5' RACE reads with MiXCR, one entry per CDR3 protein. Among more than 600,000 distinct CDR3 sequences listed, 25% were seen once. These data also featured in a second study, about T cells of mothers and their children.

The specimen sequenced was blood. These receptors were collected from a boy between 10 and 17 years old in good health.

This clonotype was observed a handful of times. The J gene is TRBJ2-1, the V gene TRBV29-1, with D unresolved. The CDR3 loop spans 11 amino acids. CDR1 SQVTM and CDR2 ANQGSEA come from the germline V gene. The germline V and J ends were trimmed by 4 bases and 7 bases, with 8 bases remaining between them. CDR3 residues: CSVATENEQFF. The CDR3 nucleotides are TGCAGCGTTGCGACGGAAAATGAGCAGTTCTTC.

The chain carries TRBV3-1 and TRBJ2-6; D is possibly TRBD1 (5 bases). The V end was cut by 6 bases, the J end by 0 bases, with 12 bases between. The CDR3 runs to 16 residues. Germline-derived CDR1 and CDR2 are LGHDT and YNNKEL (reference sequence). DNA of the CDR3: TGTGCCAGCAGTCAGGGTGATATCTCTGGGGCCAACGTCCTGACTTTC. It codes for CASSQGDISGANVLTF.

This clonotype was found a few times. This chain links TRBV9 with TRBJ2-3; possible D gene TRBD2, 6 bases. This CDR3 region has 14 residues. Germline V gene sequence: CDR1 SGDLS, CDR2 YYNGEE. Trimming removed 0 bases from V and 2 bases from J, with 7 bases in between. The DNA for the CDR3 is TGTGCCAGCAGCGTAGGCGGGAACACAGATACGCAGTATTTT. This encodes CASSVGGNTDTQYF.

The table lists this clonotype with a few counts. The chain is built from TRBV20-1 and TRBJ1-2, with 7 bases fitting TRBD1. The CDR3 consists of 11 residues. Trimming took 5 bases from V and 8 from J; bases not matched to a gene: 5. The V gene's germline CDR1 is DFQATT and CDR2 SNEGSKA (reference sequence). CDR3 residues: CSAWAGGGYTF. CDR3 DNA: TGCAGTGCTTGGGCAGGGGGAGGCTACACCTTC.

This clonotype was found a few times. The V and J genes are TRBV6-2 or TRBV6-3 and TRBJ1-2; tentative D call: TRBD1 (5 bases). The CDR3 is 14 residues long. The germline gives CDR1 MNHEY, CDR2 SVGEGT. V gave up 1 base and J gave up 4 bases, with 10 bases separating them. Written as DNA, the CDR3 is TGTGCCAGCAGTTACTTCGACAGCCCCTATGGCTACACCTTC. Amino acids: CASSYFDSPYGYTF.

The V and J genes are TRBV4-2 and TRBJ2-1; D gene unclear. The ends were cut back, 3 bases at V and 5 bases at J, with 5 bases in the middle. CDR3 length: 12 residues. The germline V gene encodes CDR1 LGHNA and CDR2 YNFKEQ. CDR3 in amino acids: CASSHRDNEQFF. The CDR3 nucleotides are TGTGCCAGCAGCCACCGGGACAATGAGCAGTTCTTC.

This sequence joins TRBV29-1 and TRBJ2-5; D could derive from TRBD1 or TRBD2 (5 bases each). Trimming pared 7 bases from V and 1 base from J, leaving 19 bases between. There are 15 residues in the CDR3. Germline V gives CDR1 SQVTM, CDR2 ANQGSEA. The chain's CDR3 is CSAYSERGVQETQYF. The CDR3 DNA sequence: TGCAGCGCCTACTCGGAAAGGGGAGTCCAAGAGACCCAGTACTTC.

This clonotype was seen more than once but under ten times. CDR3: CASSFRQLRSFNYGYTF. CDR3 sequence (DNA): TGTGCCAGCAGTTTTAGGCAGCTGAGAAGCTTTAACTATGGCTACACCTTC. This chain uses TRBV28 with TRBJ1-2; D remains ambiguous. The CDR3 contains 17 residues. Germline CDR1 is MDHEN and CDR2 is SYDVKM. V was trimmed by 3 bases and J by 1 base, leaving 18 bases between them.

The V gene is TRBV10-1, the J gene TRBJ2-5; 13 bases map to TRBD2. Germline CDR1 reads WNHNN; CDR2 reads SYGVQD (reference sequence). V shed 3 bases and J 2 bases; nucleotides not matched to a gene: 3. This CDR3 has 16 residues. CDR3 in DNA: TGCGCCAGCAGTGATTCGACTAGCGGGGGGCAAGAGACCCAGTACTTC. This encodes CASSDSTSGGQETQYF.

The V and J genes are TRBV2 and TRBJ1-2, with unresolved D. The CDR3 is 14 residues long. CDR1 and CDR2 from the germline V gene are SNHLY and FYNNEI. V was trimmed by 1 base and J by 4 bases, leaving 10 bases between them. CDR3 protein: CASSEEGTPYGYTF. The CDR3, as DNA: TGTGCCAGCAGTGAAGAAGGAACACCCTATGGCTACACCTTC.

This clonotype was found a few times. One junction end disagrees with the germline gene, perhaps due to a read error. This chain uses TRBV12-3 or TRBV12-4 with TRBJ1-4, with TRBD1 matching 7 bases. This CDR3 comprises 11 residues. The DNA of the CDR3 is TGTGCCAGCAGTTCCGGGACAGTCTCCCGATTT. It yields the protein CASSSGTVSRF.

About this clonotype itself: An end of the junction does not agree with germline; a read error may underlie this. V usage is TRBV28 and J usage is TRBJ2-7; D remains unclear. There are 12 residues in the CDR3. Germline V gene lookup returns CDR1 MDHEN and CDR2 SYDVKM. In DNA, the CDR3 is TGTGCCAGCAGCCGGGTGTCCTACGAGCGGTACTTC. Its protein is CASSRVSYERYF.

The chain combines TRBV12-3 or TRBV12-4 with TRBJ2-1, with 7 bases identical to TRBD2. This CDR3 comprises 14 residues. After removal of 9 bases from V and 2 bases from J, the junction contained 7 bases not matched to a gene. The CDR3: CASYTGGPYNEQFF. In DNA, the CDR3 is TGTGCCAGTTATACGGGAGGCCCCTACAATGAGCAGTTCTTC.

The rearrangement joins TRBV4-3 to TRBJ2-7; D is tentatively TRBD1 or TRBD2 (5 bases each). Trimming took off 0 bases at V and 2 bases at J, with 14 bases between the two ends. Germline loops: CDR1 LGHNA, CDR2 YSLEER. The CDR3 is made up of 16 amino acids. The DNA of the CDR3 is TGCGCCAGCAGCCAAGACCGGGACCCCAAGGCCTACGAGCAGTACTTC. Translating it yields CASSQDRDPKAYEQYF.

The V gene is TRBV11-2, the J gene TRBJ2-5; D might be TRBD2 (5 bases). V lost 1 base and J lost 5, with 11 bases in between. CDR3 length: 14 residues. The germline CDR1 and CDR2 sequences are SGHAT and FQNNGV. CDR3 protein: CASSLGPPGETQYF. The CDR3 region has the DNA TGTGCCAGCAGCTTAGGTCCTCCGGGGGAGACCCAGTACTTC.

The CDR3 is CASSLSGASGEKLFF. CDR3 coding DNA: TGTGCCAGCAGCCTTTCAGGGGCGTCGGGGGAAAAACTGTTTTTT. V and J are TRBV7-2 and TRBJ1-4; tentative D call: TRBD1 (6 bases). The CDR3 loop spans 15 amino acids. Trimming took off 5 bases at V and 8 bases at J, with 18 bases between the two ends. Germline CDR1 reads SGHTA; CDR2 reads FQGNSA.

The chain is built from TRBV20-1 and TRBJ2-1, with no clear D. There are 13 residues in the CDR3. V lost 0 bases, J lost 2 bases, and 5 bases lay in between. Per germline, CDR1 DFQATT and CDR2 SNEGSKA (reference sequence). The CDR3 loop is CSARDTAYNEQFF. The CDR3 coding sequence is TGCAGTGCTAGAGATACCGCCTACAATGAGCAGTTCTTC.

This clonotype has just a few counts. DNA of the CDR3: TGCAGCGTTGAGCCGGGATACGGCTACACCTTC. Translated, it gives CSVEPGYGYTF. The gene calls are TRBV29-1 and TRBJ1-2, with unresolved D. The germline CDR1 and CDR2 sequences are SQVTM and ANQGSEA. Trimming removed 3 bases from V and 8 bases from J, with 10 bases in between. The CDR3 sequence is 11 residues long.

V is TRBV12-3 or TRBV12-4 and J is TRBJ2-7; a possible D gene is TRBD1 (6 bases). The CDR3 has 13 residues. Trimming took off 4 bases at V and 5 bases at J, with 12 bases between the two ends. The CDR3 loop is CASSSADRDEQYF. As DNA, the CDR3 is TGTGCCAGCAGTTCCGCGGACAGAGACGAGCAGTACTTC.

The chain carries TRBV9 and TRBJ2-3; D remains unclear. This CDR3 comprises 14 residues. The germline CDR1 and CDR2 sequences are SGDLS and YYNGEE. V dropped 2 bases and J dropped 0 bases, with 7 bases sitting between them. The CDR3 sequence: CASSVLVSTDTQYF. The CDR3 coding sequence is TGTGCCAGCAGCGTGTTGGTCAGCACAGATACGCAGTATTTT.

This clonotype has more than one count but fewer than ten. Relative to the germline gene, one junction end is altered; a read error may explain this. This sequence joins TRBV28 and TRBJ1-6; 8 bases fit TRBD1. The CDR3 is 13 amino acids. Germline V lookup: CDR1 MDHEN, CDR2 SYDVKM. The CDR3 coding sequence is TGTGCCAGCAGTTACAGGGGGAATTCACCCCTCCGCTTT. Translation: CASSYRGNSPLRF.

The chain recombines TRBV5-6 with TRBJ2-5, with 8 bases aligning to TRBD1. The DNA end lines up better with TRBJ2-7; the J call may be wrong. This CDR3 is built from 13 residues. Germline lookup yields CDR1 SGHDT and CDR2 YYEEEE. The CDR3 spells CASSMGQAYEQYF. The CDR3 coding sequence is TGTGCCAGCAGCATGGGACAGGCATACGAGCAGTACTTC.

This clonotype appeared a few times. Compared with germline, one end of the junction differs, possibly owing to a read error. V and J are TRBV29-1 and TRBJ2-5; TRBD2 matches at 7 bases. Germline V gene lookup returns CDR1 SQVTM and CDR2 ANQGSEA. CDR3 size: 14 residues. The chain's CDR3 is CSVEDWGGLESQYF. The DNA of the CDR3 is TGCAGCGTTGAAGATTGGGGGGGGTTAGAGTCCCAGTACTTC. The whole variable domain, remainder taken from reference TRBV29-1 and TRBJ2-5, is SAVISQKPSRDICQRGTSLTIQCQVDSQVTMMFWYRQQPGQSLTLIATANQGSEATYESGFVIDKFPISRPNLTFSTLTVSNMSPEDSSIYLCSVEDWGGLESQYFGPGTRLLVL.

This clonotype occurred a few times. One end of the junction fails to match germline, which may point to a read error. The chain recombines TRBV5-4 with TRBJ1-4; the D gene is possibly TRBD1 (6 bases). The germline gives CDR1 SGHNT, CDR2 YYREEE (reference sequence). The CDR3 has 15 amino acids. The DNA for the CDR3 is TGTGCCGGCAGCTTGGAGGGTACAGGGAATGAAAAACTGTTTTTT. Translating it yields CAGSLEGTGNEKLFF.

A few counts support this clonotype. The chain carries TRBV20-1 and TRBJ1-5; D possibly corresponds to TRBD1 (5 bases). Germline V gene data show CDR1 as DFQATT and CDR2 as SNEGSKA (reference sequence). V was shortened by 6 bases and J by 2 bases, with 14 bases between the two germline ends. The CDR3 loop spans 14 amino acids. The CDR3 is CSAGGVGGNQPQHF. The CDR3 DNA sequence: TGCAGTGCCGGCGGTGTGGGGGGCAATCAGCCCCAGCATTTT.

Concerning this clonotype itself: A junction end diverges from the germline sequence, so it may reflect a read error. The chain joins TRBV28 to TRBJ2-5; 12 nucleotides line up with TRBD2. The CDR3 runs 13 residues. Germline-derived CDR1 and CDR2 are MDHEN and SYDVKM. Written as DNA, the CDR3 is TGTGCCAGCAGTTTCCCCGGACTAGCGGGGACCTTCTTC. Translating it yields CASSFPGLAGTFF.